The following is a TCR beta chain sequence with its context. Its target is not known. The table came from immunoSEQ multiplex PCR; TCRdb's copy has only in-frame clones and leaves some out. The sample holds a few hundred thousand clones, about nine tenths seen once. The record originates from a study of Ad26.COV2.S vaccination and SARS-CoV-2 variants. Study-wide background: Once, or twice with 56 days between doses, Ad26.COV2.S was given intramuscularly. Study-wide results and limits: Overall T cell responses may have been underestimated by the analyses of TCR breadth and depth. Reportedly, spike-specific CD8+ and CD4+ T cell responses achieved substantial breadth once vaccination had taken place.

As to treatment: roughly 18 received Ad26.COV2.S at low or high dose, single or two shots; several received placebo; per-sample allocation not given. Samples came from day 63 after the first vaccine or placebo injection. The CDR3 consists of 15 residues. The V gene lost 4 bases and the J gene lost 1 base, with 10 bases spanning the gap. Germline V gene lookup returns CDR1 PRHDT and CDR2 FYEKMQ (reference sequence). This rearrangement joins TRBV13 to TRBJ2-2; D ambiguous. The receptor comes from a person between 18 and 65 years old who received the Ad26.COV2.S COVID-19 vaccine or a placebo. The material sequenced was peripheral blood, taken in a trial of Ad26.COV2.S vaccine versus placebo. CDR3 residues: CASSSIGLNTGELFF. The DNA of the CDR3 is TGTGCCAGCAGCTCGATAGGGCTGAACACCGGGGAGCTGTTTTTT. The full variable domain, its missing parts supplied by reference TRBV13 and TRBJ2-2, is AAGVIQSPRHLIKEKRETATLKCYPIPRHDTVYWYQQGPGQDPQFLISFYEKMQSDKGSIPDRFSAQQFSDYHSELNMSSLELGDSALYFCASSSIGLNTGELFFGEGSRLTVL.